This T cell receptor (beta chain) was found in a study of post-analysis software for immune sequencing data. V gave up 7 bases and J gave up 8 bases, with 15 bases separating them. This CDR3 is built from 13 residues. Germline V gives CDR1 SGHTA, CDR2 FQGNSA. TCR beta cDNA libraries had unique molecular identifiers. TCRdb used MiXCR to reprocess the PCR reads, holding one entry per CDR3 protein. The top ten hold roughly 0.54% of the sample, which has hundreds of thousands of distinct CDR3 sequences, roughly 29% seen once. Study-wide results and limits: Controls showed lower frequencies than patients for several TRBV segments, and TRBV5-6, TRBV5-1 and TRBV20-1 were among these.

Worth noting for this clonotype: Antigen: not known.

The receptor's source is a girl under 18 with multiple sclerosis. The rearrangement links TRBV7-2 to TRBJ2-1; unclear D gene. Sequencing was done on a sample of blood. This CDR3 reads CASTRAGGDEQFF. CDR3 nucleotides: TGTGCCAGCACCCGGGCAGGTGGCGATGAGCAGTTCTTC.